This T cell receptor (beta chain) was identified in a study of a mutant IDH1 vaccine in newly diagnosed glioma. At the level of the study: The treated population exhibited a male proportion of roughly 60%, a female proportion of 37.5%, and a mean age of about 40 years. Study-wide results and limits: Vaccine-induced immune responses occurred in roughly 94% of patients.

Profiled with immunoSEQ multiplex PCR; TCRdb holds only in-frame clones, not every one. The repertoire includes about 26,000 clones, 83% of them detected once, and about 31% sits in the top ten. Comment on this clone: Its antigen remains unknown.

Germline CDR1 KGHSH, CDR2 LQKENI. Trimming removed 3 bases at V and 4 bases at J, with 12 bases between. This CDR3 comprises 14 residues. Time point given: week 35, safety follow-up. With topical imiquimod, each dose of the vaccine consisted of 300 ug of mutant IDH1 20-mer peptide. The receptor's source is a man aged 25 to 45 with glioma. V gene TRBV18 combines with J gene TRBJ1-1; D possibly corresponds to TRBD1 (5 bases). The input for sequencing was PBMCs, taken from a glioma patient whose treatment included an IDH1 peptide vaccine. CDR3 protein: CASSPPLGGTEAFF. The CDR3 DNA follows: TGTGCCAGCTCACCCCCATTGGGGGGCACTGAAGCTTTCTTT.